This TCR beta chain was identified in a study of identical twins (dated by TCRdb to about 2016). Looking at the study overall: To test whether fetal clonotypes persist, this study deep-sequenced TCR alpha and beta repertoires from monozygotic twins, from unrelated adults of various ages, and from cord blood. To rule out contamination, the twin experiments were replicated at different times with different library preparation protocols.

What the authors observed across the whole study: Abundant cord blood beta clonotypes had fewer insertions, young adult naive repertoires showed a similar but weaker trend, and memory repertoires showed no such trend. A weaker excess of twin sharing was found in beta out-of-frame sequences because the signal-to-noise ratio was lowered by fewer shared sequences. Out-of-frame TCR alpha sequences shared between twins showed an excess of low generation-probability sequences compared with coincidental sharing between unrelated individuals. Because the same donors could not be followed over many years, conclusions were based on cross-sectional statistical analysis. In monozygotic twins, recombination models systematically underestimated out-of-frame TCR alpha sharing, but the models matched the sharing seen between unrelated individuals. Invariant T cells such as MAIT and iNKT could partly confound zero-insertion analyses, although diverse VJ usage argued against such confounding for most clonotypes.

In its sample, this clonotype was seen a few times. It lacks a known antigen. At one end, the junction sequence differs from germline, possibly due to a read error. Library preparation employed 5' RACE. Sequenced on an Illumina HiSeq 2000. Template switching added a universal primer binding site, and the final cDNA carried a unique molecular identifier that allowed TCR cDNA molecules to be counted accurately. Specific primers in the conserved constant-segment region were used to synthesize first-strand cDNA for TCR alpha and beta chains. To control for contamination, every cDNA library carried two barcodes: a SMART-Mk sample barcode plus Illumina barcodes. TruSeq adapter sequences along with Illumina sample barcodes were introduced in two successive PCR steps. Sequencing of the TCR alpha and beta cDNA libraries was done on the Illumina HiSeq platform using custom primers. As for the authors' bioinformatics: Raw reads were processed with MiGEC to extract unique molecular identifiers, and MiXCR was used to determine CDR3 positions. Recombination models were inferred per individual with the repgenHMM and IGoR tools using an EM algorithm. Shared clonotype analysis was performed with the tcR package in R, normalizing sharing by the product of cloneset sizes. To study raw recombination without the effects of thymic and clonal selection, out-of-frame nonproductive sequences were analyzed. Through fastp at Q25 and MiXCR, TCRdb rebuilt clones from the public reads, retaining in-frame beta chains. Rows merge per CDR3 protein into single entries with the most common DNA and genes. The authors' filters were not applied to this entry. This sample lists more than 400,000 distinct CDR3 sequences; 13% to 15% were detected once. The ten largest clonotypes hold 0.35% to 0.45% of the sample.

Every donor was a healthy Caucasian. Three pairs of female monozygotic twins, all aged about 18 to 29 years, were included in the twin cohort. Positive isolation kits from Invitrogen were used to isolate CD4+ and CD8+ T cell populations. The CDR3, from cysteine to phenylalanine, totals 16 residues. Only the CDR3 part of the read is kept: 48 bases, read in frame from the first base. The germline V gene gives CDR1 as SGHRS and CDR2 as YFSETQ. The same sample was also studied in work on yellow fever vaccine responses in identical twins. The second publication reports: The authors reported that the T cell response to vaccination in identical twins appeared partly convergent and partly personalized. Focusing on identical twins, the study followed the T cell clones that responded to the vaccine, and did so with precision.

Sequences were obtained from CD4+ T cells sorted from blood. This clonotype originated in a woman aged 18-30 years in good health. In this chain, TRBV5-1 is recombined with TRBJ2-1, and the D gene may be TRBD2, 5 bases matching. At the DNA level, the sequence is TGCGCCAGCAGATTGGGCCTGAGCGGTTTTTACAATGAGCAGTTCTTC. This translates into CASRLGLSGFYNEQFF.